The present TCR beta chain was sequenced within a study of OX40 agonist ivuxolimab in advanced cancers. Notes on the study in general: At 0.1 to 3.0 mg/kg and by week 6, clonal expansion occurred in CD4+ and CD8+ blood T cells.

Peripheral blood came from all dose cohorts at three timepoints. In this sample, this clone turned up a few times. The target antigen is unknown. Germline assignment: CDR1 SEHNR and CDR2 FQNEAQ (reference sequence). The CDR3 runs 16 residues. Trimming pared 2 bases from V and 1 base from J, leaving 12 bases between. Profiling relied on immunoSEQ multiplex PCR, and the TCRdb table lists in-frame clones only, not all of them. The sample includes about 15,000 clones, about 75% of them seen just once. Sequencing used CD4+ or CD8+ T cells sorted from blood, obtained in a trial of the OX40 agonist ivuxolimab. The chain carries TRBV7-9 and TRBJ2-1; a weak D match, TRBD2 (6 bases). This TCR was recovered from an adult with an advanced solid tumor such as melanoma, head and neck, liver or kidney cancer. The CDR3: CASSLTGRESYNEQFF. CDR3 DNA: TGTGCCAGCAGCTTAACCGGGCGGGAATCCTACAATGAGCAGTTCTTC.